This T cell receptor (beta chain) originates from a study of PD-L1 blockade in urothelial cancer. On the study more broadly: Administration of atezolizumab to patients began in the mid-2010s, at 1,200 mg intravenously every 3 weeks. Patients' prior chemotherapy regimens numbered 0 to 3.

Trimming at V came to 6 bases and at J to 6 bases, leaving 10 bases not matched to a gene. This CDR3 spans 15 amino acids. Germline assignment: CDR1 MNHEY and CDR2 SMNVEV (reference sequence). TCRdb keeps only in-frame clones here, not all; method: immunoSEQ multiplex PCR. Among tens of thousands of clones, around 77% were seen once, and the ten largest hold around 3.4%. A total of 1 to 8 samples per patient were collected pretreatment and on-treatment. The chain carries TRBV27 and TRBJ1-5; 8 bases match TRBD1. The TCR sequence derives from a man aged 65-85 years with urothelial cancer. The starting material was PBMCs, obtained around atezolizumab (anti-PD-L1) treatment. CDR3 coding DNA: TGTGCCAGCAGAATAGGACAGGGCAGTGGTCAGCCCCAGCATTTT. Encoded protein: CASRIGQGSGQPQHF.